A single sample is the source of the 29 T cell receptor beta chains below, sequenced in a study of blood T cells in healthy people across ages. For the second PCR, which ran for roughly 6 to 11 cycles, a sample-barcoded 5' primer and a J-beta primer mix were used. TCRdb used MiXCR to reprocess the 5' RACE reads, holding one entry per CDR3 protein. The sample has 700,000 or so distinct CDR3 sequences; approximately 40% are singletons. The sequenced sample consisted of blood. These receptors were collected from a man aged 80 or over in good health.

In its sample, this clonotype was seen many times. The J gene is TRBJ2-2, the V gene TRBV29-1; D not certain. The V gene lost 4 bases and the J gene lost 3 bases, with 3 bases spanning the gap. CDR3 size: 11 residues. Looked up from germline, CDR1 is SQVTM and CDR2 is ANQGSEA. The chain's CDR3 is CSVGDTGELFF. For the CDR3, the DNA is TGCAGCGTTGGGGACACCGGGGAGCTGTTTTTT.

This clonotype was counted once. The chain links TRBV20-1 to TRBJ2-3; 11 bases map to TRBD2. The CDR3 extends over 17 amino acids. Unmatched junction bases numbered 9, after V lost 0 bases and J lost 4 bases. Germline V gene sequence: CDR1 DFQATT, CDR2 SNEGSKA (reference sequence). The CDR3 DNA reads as TGCAGTGCTAGAGATCTTACGGCTAGCGGGAGGCCAGATACGCAGTATTTT. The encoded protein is CSARDLTASGRPDTQYF.

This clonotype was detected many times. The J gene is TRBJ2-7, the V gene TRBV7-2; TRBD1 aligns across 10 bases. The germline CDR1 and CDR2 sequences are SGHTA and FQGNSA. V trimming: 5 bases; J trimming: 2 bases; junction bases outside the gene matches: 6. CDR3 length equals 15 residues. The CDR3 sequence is CASSLEGQGPYEQYF. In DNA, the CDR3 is TGTGCCAGCAGCCTCGAGGGACAGGGGCCCTACGAGCAGTACTTC.

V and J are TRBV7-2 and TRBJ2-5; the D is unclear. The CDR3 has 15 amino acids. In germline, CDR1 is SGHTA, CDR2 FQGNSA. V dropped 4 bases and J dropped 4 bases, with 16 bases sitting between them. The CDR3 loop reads CASSSRRNRIETQYF. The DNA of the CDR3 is TGTGCCAGCAGCTCACGACGGAACCGGATAGAGACCCAGTACTTC.

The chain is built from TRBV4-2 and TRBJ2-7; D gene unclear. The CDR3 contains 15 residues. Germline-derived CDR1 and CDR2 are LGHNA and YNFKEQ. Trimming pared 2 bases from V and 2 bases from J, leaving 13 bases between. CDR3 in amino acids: CASSQNRDGPYEQYF. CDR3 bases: TGTGCCAGCAGCCAAAATCGTGACGGACCCTACGAGCAGTACTTC.

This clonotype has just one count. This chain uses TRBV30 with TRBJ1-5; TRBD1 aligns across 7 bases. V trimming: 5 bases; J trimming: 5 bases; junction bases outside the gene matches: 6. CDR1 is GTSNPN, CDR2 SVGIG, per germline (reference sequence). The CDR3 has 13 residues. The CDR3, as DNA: TGTGCCTGGGGGGACAGCGAACATCAGCCCCAGCATTTT. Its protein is CAWGDSEHQPQHF. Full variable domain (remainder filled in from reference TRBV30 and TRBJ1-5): SQTIHQWPATLVQPVGSPLSLECTVEGTSNPNLYWYRQAAGRGLQLLFYSVGIGQISSEVPQNLSASRPQDRQFILSSKKLLLSDSGFYLCAWGDSEHQPQHFGDGTRLSIL.

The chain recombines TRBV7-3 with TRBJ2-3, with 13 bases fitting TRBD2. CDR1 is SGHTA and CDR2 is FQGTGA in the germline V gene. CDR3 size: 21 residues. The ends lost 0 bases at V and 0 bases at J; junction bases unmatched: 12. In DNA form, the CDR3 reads TGTGCCAGCAGCTTAACCCTTGGACTAGCGGGAGTCAGATTTAGCACAGATACGCAGTATTTT. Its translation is CASSLTLGLAGVRFSTDTQYF.

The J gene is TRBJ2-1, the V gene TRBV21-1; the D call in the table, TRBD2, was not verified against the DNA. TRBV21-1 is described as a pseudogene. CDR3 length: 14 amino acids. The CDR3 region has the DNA TGTGCCATCACGAGCGAGCGGGAGAATCCTGAGCAGTTCTTC. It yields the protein CAITSERENPEQFF.

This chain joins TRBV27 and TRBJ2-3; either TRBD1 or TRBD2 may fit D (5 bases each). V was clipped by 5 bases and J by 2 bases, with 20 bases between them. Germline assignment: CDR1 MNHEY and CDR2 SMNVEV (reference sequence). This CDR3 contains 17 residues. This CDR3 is CASSAIPGTGNTDTQYF. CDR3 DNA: TGTGCCAGCAGTGCAATCCCCGGGACGGGCAACACAGATACGCAGTATTTT.

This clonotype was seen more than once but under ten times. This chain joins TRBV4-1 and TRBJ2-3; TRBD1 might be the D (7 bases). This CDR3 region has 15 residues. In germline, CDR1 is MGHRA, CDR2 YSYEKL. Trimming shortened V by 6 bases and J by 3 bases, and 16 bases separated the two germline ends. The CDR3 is CASRRQGGGTDTQYF. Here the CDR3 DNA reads TGCGCCAGCAGACGACAGGGTGGGGGGACAGATACGCAGTATTTT.

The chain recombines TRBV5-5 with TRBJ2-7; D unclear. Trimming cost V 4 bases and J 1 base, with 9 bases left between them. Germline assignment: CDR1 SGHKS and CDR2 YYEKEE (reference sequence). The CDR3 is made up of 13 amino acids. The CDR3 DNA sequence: TGTGCCAGCAGCCCGCAGTGGTCCTACGAGCAGTACTTC. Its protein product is CASSPQWSYEQYF. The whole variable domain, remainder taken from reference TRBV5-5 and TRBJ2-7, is DAGVTQSPTHLIKTRGQQVTLRCSPISGHKSVSWYQQVLGQGPQFIFQYYEKEERGRGNFPDRFSARQFPNYSSELNVNALLLGDSALYLCASSPQWSYEQYFGPGTRLTVT.

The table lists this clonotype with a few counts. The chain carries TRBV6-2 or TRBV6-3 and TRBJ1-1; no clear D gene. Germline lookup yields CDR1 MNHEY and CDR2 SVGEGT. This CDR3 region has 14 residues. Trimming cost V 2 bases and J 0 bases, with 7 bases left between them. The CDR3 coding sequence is TGTGCCAGCAGTTACGCGGGCATGAACACTGAAGCTTTCTTT. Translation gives CASSYAGMNTEAFF.

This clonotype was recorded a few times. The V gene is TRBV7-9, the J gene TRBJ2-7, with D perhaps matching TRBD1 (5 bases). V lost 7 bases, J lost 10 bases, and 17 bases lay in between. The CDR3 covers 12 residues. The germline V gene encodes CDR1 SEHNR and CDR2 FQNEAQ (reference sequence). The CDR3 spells CASMGSTRAQYF. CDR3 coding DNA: TGTGCCAGCATGGGGTCTACCAGGGCCCAGTACTTC.

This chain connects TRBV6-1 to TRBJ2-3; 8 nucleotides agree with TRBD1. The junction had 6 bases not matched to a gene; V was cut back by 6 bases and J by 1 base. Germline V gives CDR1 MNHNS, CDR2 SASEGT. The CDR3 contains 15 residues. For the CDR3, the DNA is TGTGCCAGCAGGTGGGGACAGGCGTGCACAGATACGCAGTATTTT. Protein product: CASRWGQACTDTQYF.

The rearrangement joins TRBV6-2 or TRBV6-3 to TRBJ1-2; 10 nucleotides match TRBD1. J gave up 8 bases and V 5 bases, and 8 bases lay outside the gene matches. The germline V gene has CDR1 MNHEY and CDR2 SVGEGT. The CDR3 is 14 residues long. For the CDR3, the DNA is TGTGCCAGCAGTCAGGGACAGGGGAGCGGCGGCTACACCTTC. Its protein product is CASSQGQGSGGYTF.

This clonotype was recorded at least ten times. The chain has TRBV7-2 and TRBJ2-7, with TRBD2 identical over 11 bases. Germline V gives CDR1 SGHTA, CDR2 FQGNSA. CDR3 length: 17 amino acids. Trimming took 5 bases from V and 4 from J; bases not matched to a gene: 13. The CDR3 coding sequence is TGTGCCAGCAGCATCCAGGGGAGGCTAGCGGGGGGTTACGAGCAGTACTTC. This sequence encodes CASSIQGRLAGGYEQYF.

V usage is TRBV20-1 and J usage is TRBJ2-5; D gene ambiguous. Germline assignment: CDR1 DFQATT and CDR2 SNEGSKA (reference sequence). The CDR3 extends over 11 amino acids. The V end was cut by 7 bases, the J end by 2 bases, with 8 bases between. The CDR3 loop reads CSGSVQETQYF. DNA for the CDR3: TGCAGTGGATCAGTACAAGAGACCCAGTACTTC.

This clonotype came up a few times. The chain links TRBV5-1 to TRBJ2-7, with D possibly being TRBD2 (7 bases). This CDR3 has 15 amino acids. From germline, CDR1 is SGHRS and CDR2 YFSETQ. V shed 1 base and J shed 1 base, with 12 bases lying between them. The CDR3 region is CASSLRGGKSYEQYF. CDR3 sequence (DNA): TGCGCCAGCAGCTTGAGGGGGGGGAAGTCCTACGAGCAGTACTTC.

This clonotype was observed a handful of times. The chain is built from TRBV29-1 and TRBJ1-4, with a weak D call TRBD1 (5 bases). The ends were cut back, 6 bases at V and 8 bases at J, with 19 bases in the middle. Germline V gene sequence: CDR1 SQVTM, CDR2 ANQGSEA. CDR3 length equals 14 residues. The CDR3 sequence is CSVTLGGEREKLFF. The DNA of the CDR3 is TGCAGCGTGACACTCGGAGGGGAACGAGAAAAACTGTTTTTT.

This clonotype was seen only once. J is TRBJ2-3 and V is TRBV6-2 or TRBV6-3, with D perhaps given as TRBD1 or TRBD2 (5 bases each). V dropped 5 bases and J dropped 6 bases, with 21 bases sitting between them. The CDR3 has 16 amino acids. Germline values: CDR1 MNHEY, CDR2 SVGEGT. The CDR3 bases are TGTGCCAGCAGTCTCGCTATGGGACGGATTCAGGATACGCAGTATTTT. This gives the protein CASSLAMGRIQDTQYF.

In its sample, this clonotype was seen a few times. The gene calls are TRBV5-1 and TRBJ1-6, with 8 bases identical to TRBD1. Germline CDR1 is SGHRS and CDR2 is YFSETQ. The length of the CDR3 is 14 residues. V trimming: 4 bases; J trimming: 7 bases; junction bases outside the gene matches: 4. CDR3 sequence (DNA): TGCGCCAGCAGCGAGGGGACAGGAAATTCACCCCTCCACTTT. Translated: CASSEGTGNSPLHF.

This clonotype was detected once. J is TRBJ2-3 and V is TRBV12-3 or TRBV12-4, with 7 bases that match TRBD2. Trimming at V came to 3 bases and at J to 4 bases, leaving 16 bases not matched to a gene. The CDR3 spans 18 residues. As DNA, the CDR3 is TGTGCCAGCAGTTTTTATATCGGACTAGACTCCCGGTCAGATACGCAGTATTTT. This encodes CASSFYIGLDSRSDTQYF.

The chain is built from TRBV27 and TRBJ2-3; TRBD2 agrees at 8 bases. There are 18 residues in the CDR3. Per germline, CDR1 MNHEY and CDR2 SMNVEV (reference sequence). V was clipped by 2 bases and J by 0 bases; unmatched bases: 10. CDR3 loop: CASSLGGVRGGSTDTQYF. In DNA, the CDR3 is TGTGCCAGCAGTTTAGGGGGCGTCCGGGGGGGCAGCACAGATACGCAGTATTTT.

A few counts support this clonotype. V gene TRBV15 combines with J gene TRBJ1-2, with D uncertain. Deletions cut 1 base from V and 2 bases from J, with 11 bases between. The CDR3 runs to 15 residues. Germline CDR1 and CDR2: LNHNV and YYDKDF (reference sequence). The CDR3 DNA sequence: TGTGCCACCAGCAGAGGAGGAGCCCTGAACTATGGCTACACCTTC. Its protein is CATSRGGALNYGYTF.

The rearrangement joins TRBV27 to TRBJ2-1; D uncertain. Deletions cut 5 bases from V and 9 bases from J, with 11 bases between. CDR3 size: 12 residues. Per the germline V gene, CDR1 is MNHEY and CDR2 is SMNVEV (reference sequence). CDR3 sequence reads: CASSEQFAEQFF. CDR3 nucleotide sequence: TGTGCCAGCAGTGAGCAGTTTGCTGAGCAGTTCTTC.

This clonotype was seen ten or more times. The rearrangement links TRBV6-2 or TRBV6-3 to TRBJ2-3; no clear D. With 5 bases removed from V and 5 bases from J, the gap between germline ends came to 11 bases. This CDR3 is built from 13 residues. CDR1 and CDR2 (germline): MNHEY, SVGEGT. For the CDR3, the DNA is TGTGCCAGCAGTATAGTAGGTCGAGATACGCAGTATTTT. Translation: CASSIVGRDTQYF.

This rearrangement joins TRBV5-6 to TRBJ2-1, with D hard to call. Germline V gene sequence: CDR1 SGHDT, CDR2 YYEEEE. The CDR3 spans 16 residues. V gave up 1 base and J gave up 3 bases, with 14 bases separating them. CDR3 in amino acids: CASSLIGSRFYNEQFF. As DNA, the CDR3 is TGTGCCAGCAGCTTGATCGGAAGCAGGTTCTACAATGAGCAGTTCTTC. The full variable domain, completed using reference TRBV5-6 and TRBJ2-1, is DAGVTQSPTHLIKTRGQQVTLRCSPKSGHDTVSWYQQALGQGPQFIFQYYEEEERQRGNFPDRFSGHQFPNYSSELNVNALLLGDSALYLCASSLIGSRFYNEQFFGPGTRLTVL.

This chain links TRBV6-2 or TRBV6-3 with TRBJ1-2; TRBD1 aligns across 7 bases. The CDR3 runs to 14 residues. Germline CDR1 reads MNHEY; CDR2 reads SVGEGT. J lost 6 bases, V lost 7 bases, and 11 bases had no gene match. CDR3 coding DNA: TGTGCCAGCAATATAAGGGGGCGCCTGGATGGCTACACCTTC. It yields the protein CASNIRGRLDGYTF.

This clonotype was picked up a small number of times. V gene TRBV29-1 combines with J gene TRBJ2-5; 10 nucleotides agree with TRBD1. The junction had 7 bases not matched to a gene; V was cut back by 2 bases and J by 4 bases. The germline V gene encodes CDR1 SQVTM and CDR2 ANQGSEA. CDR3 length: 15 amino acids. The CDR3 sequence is CSVELGQGIGETQYF. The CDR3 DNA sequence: TGCAGCGTTGAACTGGGACAGGGGATAGGAGAGACCCAGTACTTC.